This T cell receptor (beta chain) came from a study of shared clonotypes between healthy human individuals. For the study at large: Three CD4 naive, three CD4 memory, two CD8 naive and one CD8 memory plate were used per donor.

Investigators spread the genomic DNA of each subset evenly over several immunoSEQ plates. In the study's own analysis: Quality scores were absent from the junction-only immunoSEQ sequences, so filtering differed. Repertoires were generated with immunoSEQ multiplex PCR, while TCRdb's copy carries only in-frame clones and drops some. The DNA gave D and trimming, while V, J and clone size come from that table. The table lists about 2.4 million clones, roughly 93% of them singletons. Study-level findings and limits: The study found roughly 5.3% of naive CD4 clonotypes shared across a handful of donors.

On this clone itself: The target antigen is unknown. This CDR3 is also generated by other DNA sequences in the sample.

The TCR originated in a man aged 18-30 years in good health. Some clones in this sample may be carry-over from other donors' samples. The sample comprised naive CD4+ T cells from PBMCs. Specified subset: CD45RA+ positively selected.

The CDR3 loop reads CASSLNGDTQYF. As DNA, the CDR3 is TGTGCCAGCAGCTTAAATGGGGATACGCAGTATTTT. The rearrangement joins TRBV7-3 to TRBJ2-3; D gene ambiguous. The V gene's germline CDR1 is SGHTA and CDR2 FQGTGA. Trimming removed 1 base at V and 6 bases at J, with 5 bases between. This CDR3 region has 12 residues.